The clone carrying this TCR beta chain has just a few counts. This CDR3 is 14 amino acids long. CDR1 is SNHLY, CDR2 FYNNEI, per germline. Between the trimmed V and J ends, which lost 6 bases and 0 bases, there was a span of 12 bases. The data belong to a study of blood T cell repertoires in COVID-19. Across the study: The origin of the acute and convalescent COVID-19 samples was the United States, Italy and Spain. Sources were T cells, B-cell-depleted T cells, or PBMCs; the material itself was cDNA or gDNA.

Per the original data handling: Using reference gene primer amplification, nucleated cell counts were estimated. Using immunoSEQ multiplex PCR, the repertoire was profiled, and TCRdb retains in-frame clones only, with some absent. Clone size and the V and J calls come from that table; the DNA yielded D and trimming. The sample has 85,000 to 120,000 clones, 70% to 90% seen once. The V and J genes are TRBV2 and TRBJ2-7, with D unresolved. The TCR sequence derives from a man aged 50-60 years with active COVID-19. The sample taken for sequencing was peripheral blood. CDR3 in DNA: TGTGCCAGCAGGTCTGAGCCCAACTCCTACGAGCAGTACTTC. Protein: CASRSEPNSYEQYF.